This entry lists 14 T cell receptor beta chains sequenced from one sample in a study of shared clonotypes between healthy human individuals. The table came from immunoSEQ multiplex PCR; TCRdb's copy has only in-frame clones and leaves some out. The sample carries around 2.1 million clones, under 95% recorded once. Naive CD8 cells lacked CD45RO, underwent positive selection for CCR7 and left out terminally differentiated effector memory CD45RA+ cells. Sequencing used naive CD8+ T cells from PBMCs. The origin of the receptors is a man in his late teens or twenties in good health. Some clones in this sample may be carry-over from other donors' samples.

The chain has TRBV28 and TRBJ2-7; D is undetermined. The CDR3 runs to 15 residues. CDR1 is MDHEN and CDR2 is SYDVKM in the germline V gene. The ends were cut back, 1 base at V and 0 bases at J, with 10 bases in the middle. CDR3 nucleotide sequence: TGTGCCAGCAGTTTATTCTCACAGAGCTCCTACGAGCAGTACTTC. It translates to CASSLFSQSSYEQYF.

CDR3 amino acids: CASIDRTRKQYF. CDR3 DNA: TGTGCCAGCATTGACAGGACTAGGAAGCAGTACTTC. This chain uses TRBV28 with TRBJ2-7; maybe TRBD2 (7 bases). V gave up 7 bases and J gave up 8 bases, with 15 bases separating them. The CDR3 covers 12 residues. The germline V gene has CDR1 MDHEN and CDR2 SYDVKM.

The chain couples TRBV11-2 to TRBJ2-5; 9 bases are shared with TRBD2. V lost 6 bases, J lost 0 bases, and 14 bases stayed unmatched. The CDR3 sequence is 18 residues long. Germline loops: CDR1 SGHAT, CDR2 FQNNGV. CDR3 coding DNA: TGTGCCAGCAGTTCACGGGGGACTAGCCGCTCTTACCAAGAGACCCAGTACTTC. Its translation is CASSSRGTSRSYQETQYF.

This chain connects TRBV5-1 to TRBJ1-4, with TRBD1 matching over 7 bases. V trimming: 4 bases; J trimming: 8 bases; junction bases outside the gene matches: 11. The CDR3 has 15 residues. Germline-derived CDR1 and CDR2 are SGHRS and YFSETQ. In nucleotides, the CDR3 is TGCGCCAGCAGCAGCCACAGGGGACCAGGGGAAAAACTGTTTTTT. Its translation is CASSSHRGPGEKLFF.

The chain has TRBV4-1 and TRBJ2-7; 13 bases match TRBD2. This CDR3 comprises 15 residues. Unmatched junction bases numbered 4, after V lost 5 bases and J lost 3 bases. From germline, CDR1 is MGHRA and CDR2 YSYEKL. The CDR3: CASSTRTSGSYEQYF. CDR3 bases: TGCGCCAGCAGCACCCGGACTAGCGGGAGCTACGAGCAGTACTTC.

The V and J genes are TRBV5-6 and TRBJ2-1, with TRBD1 as a possible D gene (6 bases). Trimming took off 1 base at V and 3 bases at J, with 8 bases between the two ends. The CDR3 consists of 14 residues. CDR1 and CDR2 (germline): SGHDT, YYEEEE. This chain's CDR3 is CASSLSRGYNEQFF. In nucleotides, the CDR3 is TGTGCCAGCAGCTTGAGCAGGGGCTACAATGAGCAGTTCTTC.

V usage is TRBV10-3 and J usage is TRBJ2-1; D might be TRBD2 (6 bases). V lost 0 bases and J lost 2, with 11 bases in between. The CDR3 covers 16 residues. CDR1 is ENHRY and CDR2 is SYGVKD in the germline V gene. In DNA form, the CDR3 reads TGTGCCATCAGTGAGTCGGGGGAGGCCCCCTACAATGAGCAGTTCTTC. Translated: CAISESGEAPYNEQFF.

The rearrangement joins TRBV27 to TRBJ2-5; weak D call: TRBD2 (7 bases). V was clipped by 7 bases and J by 4 bases, with 19 bases between them. This CDR3 contains 15 residues. The V gene's germline CDR1 is MNHEY and CDR2 SMNVEV (reference sequence). The CDR3 spells CASIIRGGGGETQYF. The CDR3, as DNA: TGTGCCAGCATCATCCGAGGGGGAGGGGGAGAGACCCAGTACTTC.

The chain couples TRBV5-8 to TRBJ2-5; D assignment may be TRBD1 or TRBD2 (5 bases each). CDR3 length: 15 residues. Trimming removed 4 bases at V and 0 bases at J, with 13 bases between. Germline CDR1 and CDR2: SGHTS and YDEGEE. Here the CDR3 reads CASSPGHSYQETQYF. CDR3 bases: TGTGCCAGCAGCCCGGGGCACTCGTACCAAGAGACCCAGTACTTC.

The chain recombines TRBV28 with TRBJ2-4; TRBD1 is a possible D gene (5 bases). Trimming removed 3 bases from V and 9 bases from J, with 21 bases in between. The CDR3 sequence is 16 residues long. Germline CDR1 and CDR2: MDHEN and SYDVKM. CDR3 DNA: TGTGCCAGCAGTTTGGGTATCGGCCAGGGTGGCGTCATTCAGTACTTC. This gives the protein CASSLGIGQGGVIQYF.

This chain connects TRBV28 to TRBJ1-3; D may be TRBD1 (6 bases). V shed 11 bases and J shed 1 base, with 12 bases lying between them. Germline V gene lookup returns CDR1 MDHEN and CDR2 SYDVKM. This CDR3 spans 13 amino acids. The CDR3 nucleotides are TGTGCCGGACGGGGGGCGTCTGGAAACACCATATATTTT. This codes for CAGRGASGNTIYF. Using reference TRBV28 and TRBJ1-3 for the parts outside the CDR3, the full variable domain is DVKVTQSSRYLVKRTGEKVFLECVQDMDHENMFWYRQDPGLGLRLIYFSYDVKMKEKGDIPEGYSVSREKKERFSLILESASTNQTSMYLCAGRGASGNTIYFGEGSWLTVV.

This clone was detected only once. This sequence joins TRBV7-9 and TRBJ2-1, with TRBD2 matching 10 bases. Germline trimming cut 6 bases from V and 8 bases from J; bases unmatched to any gene: 10. The CDR3 sequence is 15 residues long. Germline V gene lookup returns CDR1 SEHNR and CDR2 FQNEAQ (reference sequence). For the CDR3, the DNA is TGTGCCAGCAGTAAGTGGGCTAGCGGGAGTCATGAGCAGTTCTTC. Translating it yields CASSKWASGSHEQFF.

The chain recombines TRBV2 with TRBJ2-1; D call uncertain. Germline-derived CDR1 and CDR2 are SNHLY and FYNNEI. The CDR3 has 14 residues. V lost 4 bases and J lost 7, with 14 bases in between. The chain's CDR3 is CASSVWRGRNEQFF. The CDR3 DNA is TGTGCCAGCAGTGTTTGGCGCGGACGTAATGAGCAGTTCTTC.

This clone was seen only a few times. V usage is TRBV7-9 and J usage is TRBJ2-1, with 11 positions matching TRBD2. In germline, CDR1 is SEHNR, CDR2 FQNEAQ (reference sequence). The CDR3 spans 15 residues. V shed 5 bases and J 6 bases; nucleotides not matched to a gene: 6. Here the CDR3 reads CASSNTSGRFNEQFF. The CDR3 DNA sequence: TGTGCCAGCAGCAATACTAGCGGGAGATTCAATGAGCAGTTCTTC.